This TCR beta chain was observed in a study of T-cell reconstitution after alpha-beta-depleted transplantation in children. This clonotype has a count of ten or more. There are 15 residues in the CDR3. Germline CDR1 is SGHRS and CDR2 is YFSETQ. The V segment lost 4 bases and the J segment 3 bases; nucleotides outside the gene matches: 2. The TCRbeta library incorporated unique molecular identifiers. MiXCR, run by TCRdb on the PCR reads, gives a single entry per CDR3 protein. The data contain about 610,000 distinct CDR3 sequences, roughly a tenth of them singletons. This receptor was taken from a human donor who donated a stem cell graft to a child with acute myeloid leukemia. The chain combines TRBV5-1 with TRBJ1-6; 9 nucleotides agree with TRBD1. The material sequenced was PBMCs from the stem cell graft donor, taken from the stem cell graft. CDR3 residues: CASSRQGDYNSPLHF. The CDR3 DNA is TGCGCCAGCAGCAGACAGGGGGACTATAATTCACCCCTCCACTTT.